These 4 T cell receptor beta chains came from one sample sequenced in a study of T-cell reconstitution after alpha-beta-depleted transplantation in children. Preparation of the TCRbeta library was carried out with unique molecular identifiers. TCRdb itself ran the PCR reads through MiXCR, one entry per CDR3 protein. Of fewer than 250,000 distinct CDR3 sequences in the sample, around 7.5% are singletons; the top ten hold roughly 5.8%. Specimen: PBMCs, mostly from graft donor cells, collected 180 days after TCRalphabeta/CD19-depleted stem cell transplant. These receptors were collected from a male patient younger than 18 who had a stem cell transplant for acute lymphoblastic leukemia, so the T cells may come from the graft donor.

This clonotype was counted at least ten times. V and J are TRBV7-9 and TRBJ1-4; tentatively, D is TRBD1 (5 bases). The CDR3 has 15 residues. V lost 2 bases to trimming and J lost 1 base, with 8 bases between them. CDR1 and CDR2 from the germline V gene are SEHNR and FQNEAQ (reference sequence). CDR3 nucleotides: TGTGCCAGCAGCTTACGGGGCGTAACTAATGAAAAACTGTTTTTT. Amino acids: CASSLRGVTNEKLFF.

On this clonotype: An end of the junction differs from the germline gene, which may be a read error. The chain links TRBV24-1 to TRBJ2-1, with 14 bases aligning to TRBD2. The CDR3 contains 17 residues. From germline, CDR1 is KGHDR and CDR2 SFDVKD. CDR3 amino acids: CGTIYSSTSGRAHEQFF. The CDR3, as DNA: TGTGGCACCATTTACTCCTCGACTAGCGGGAGGGCACATGAGCAGTTCTTC.

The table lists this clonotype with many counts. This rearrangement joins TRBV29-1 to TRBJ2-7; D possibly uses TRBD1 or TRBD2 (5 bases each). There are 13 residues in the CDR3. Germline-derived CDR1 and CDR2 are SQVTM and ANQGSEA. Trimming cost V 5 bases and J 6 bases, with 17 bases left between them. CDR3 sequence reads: CSVSPGPRGEQYF. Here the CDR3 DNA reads TGCAGCGTTTCACCGGGCCCGAGGGGCGAGCAGTACTTC.

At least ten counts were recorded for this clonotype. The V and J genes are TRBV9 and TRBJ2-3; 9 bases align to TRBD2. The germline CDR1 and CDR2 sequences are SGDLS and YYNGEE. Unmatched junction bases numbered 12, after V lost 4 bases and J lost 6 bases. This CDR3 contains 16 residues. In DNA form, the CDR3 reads TGTGCCAGCAGCCGCGAAGGGCGGGGGGGCCCGGATACGCAGTATTTT. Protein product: CASSREGRGGPDTQYF. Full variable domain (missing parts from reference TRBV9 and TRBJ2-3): DSGVTQTPKHLITATGQRVTLRCSPRSGDLSVYWYQQSLDQGLQFLIQYYNGEERAKGNILERFSAQQFPDLHSELNLSSLELGDSALYFCASSREGRGGPDTQYFGPGTRLTVL.